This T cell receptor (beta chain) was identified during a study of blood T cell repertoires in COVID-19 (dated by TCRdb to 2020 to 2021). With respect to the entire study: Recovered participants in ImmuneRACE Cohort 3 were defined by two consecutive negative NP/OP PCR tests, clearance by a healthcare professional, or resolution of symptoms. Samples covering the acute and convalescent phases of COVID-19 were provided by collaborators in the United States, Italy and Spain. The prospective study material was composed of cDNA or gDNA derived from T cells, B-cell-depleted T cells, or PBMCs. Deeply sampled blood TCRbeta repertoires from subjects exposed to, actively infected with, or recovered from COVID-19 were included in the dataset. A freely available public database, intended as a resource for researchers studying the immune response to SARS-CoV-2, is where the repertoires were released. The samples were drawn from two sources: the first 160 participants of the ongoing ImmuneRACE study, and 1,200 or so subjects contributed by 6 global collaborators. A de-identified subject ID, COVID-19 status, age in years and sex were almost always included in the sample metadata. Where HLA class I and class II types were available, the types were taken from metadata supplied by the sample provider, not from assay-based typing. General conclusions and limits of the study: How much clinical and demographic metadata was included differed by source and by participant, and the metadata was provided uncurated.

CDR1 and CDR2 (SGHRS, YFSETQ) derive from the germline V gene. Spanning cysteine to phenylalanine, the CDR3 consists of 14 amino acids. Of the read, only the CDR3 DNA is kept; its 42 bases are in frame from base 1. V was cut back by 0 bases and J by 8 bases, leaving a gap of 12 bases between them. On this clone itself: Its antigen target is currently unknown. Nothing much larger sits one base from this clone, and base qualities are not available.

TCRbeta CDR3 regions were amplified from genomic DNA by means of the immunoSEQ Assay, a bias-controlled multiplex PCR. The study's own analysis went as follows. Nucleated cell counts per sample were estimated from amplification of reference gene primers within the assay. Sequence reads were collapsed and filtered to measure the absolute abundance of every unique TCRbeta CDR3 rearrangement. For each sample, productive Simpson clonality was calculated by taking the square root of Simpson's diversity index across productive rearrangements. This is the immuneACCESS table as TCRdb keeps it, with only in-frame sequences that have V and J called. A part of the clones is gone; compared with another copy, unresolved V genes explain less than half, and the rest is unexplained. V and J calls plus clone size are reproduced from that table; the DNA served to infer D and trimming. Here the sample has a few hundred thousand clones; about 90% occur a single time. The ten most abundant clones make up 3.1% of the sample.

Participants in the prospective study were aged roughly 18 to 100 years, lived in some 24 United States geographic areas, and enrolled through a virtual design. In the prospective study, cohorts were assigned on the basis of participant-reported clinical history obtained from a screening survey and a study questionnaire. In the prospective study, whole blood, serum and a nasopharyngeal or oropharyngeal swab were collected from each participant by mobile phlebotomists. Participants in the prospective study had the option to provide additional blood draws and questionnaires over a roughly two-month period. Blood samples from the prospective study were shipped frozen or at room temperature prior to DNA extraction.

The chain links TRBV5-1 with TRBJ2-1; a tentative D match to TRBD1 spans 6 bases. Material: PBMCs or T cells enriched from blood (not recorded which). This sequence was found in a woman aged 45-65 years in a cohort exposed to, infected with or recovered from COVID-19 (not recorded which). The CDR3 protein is CASSLGQGQDEQFF. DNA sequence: TGCGCCAGCAGCTTGGGGCAGGGGCAGGATGAGCAGTTCTTC.